What follows are 18 T cell receptor beta chains derived from one specimen sequenced in a study of T cells in pancreatic ductal adenocarcinoma (dated by TCRdb to 2017 to 2019). Selected pancreatic ductal adenocarcinoma patients had undergone surgery without neoadjuvant therapy. Receptors were amplified or captured by the immunoSEQ multiplex PCR assay. TCRdb holds this immuneACCESS table with in-frame rearrangements only. Some clones are missing; in checked studies, unresolved V genes explain under half, and the rest has no known cause. In this sample the table shows approximately 97,000 clones, 90% to 95% of which occur a single time. Jointly, the top ten make up roughly 3% of the sample. The material sequenced was PBMCs. Source of these receptors: a human donor with pancreatic ductal adenocarcinoma.

This clone was detected once. The V call is TRBV30, the J call TRBJ1-3; maybe TRBD1 (6 bases). Trimming pared 0 bases from V and 3 bases from J, leaving 12 bases between. CDR3 length: 15 amino acids. Per the germline V gene, CDR1 is GTSNPN and CDR2 is SVGIG (reference sequence). The CDR3 DNA sequence: TGTGCCTGGAGTGTACCTGGCAGGGGTGGAAACACCATATATTTT. Translated, it gives CAWSVPGRGGNTIYF.

J is TRBJ2-7 and V is TRBV21-1; the D call of TRBD2 is as the table states it, not checked on the DNA. TRBV21-1 is labeled a pseudogene. This CDR3 is 24 amino acids long. CDR3 protein: CASSNWGWGRAAGTSGSLRYEQYF. CDR3 coding DNA: TGTGCCAGCAGCAATTGGGGGTGGGGACGGGCCGCCGGGACTAGCGGGAGTCTTAGGTACGAGCAGTACTTC.

The chain is built from TRBV11-2 and TRBJ2-7; 10 nucleotides line up with TRBD2. V dropped 5 bases and J dropped 3; count of bases not matched to a gene: 7. The CDR3 sequence is 15 residues long. Per the germline V gene, CDR1 is SGHAT and CDR2 is FQNNGV. As DNA, the CDR3 is TGTGCCAGCAGCCCACTAGCGGGACCTAACTACGAGCAGTACTTC. Amino acid sequence: CASSPLAGPNYEQYF.

V and J are TRBV6-1 and TRBJ2-1; D not resolved. Germline-derived CDR1 and CDR2 are MNHNS and SASEGT. The CDR3 contains 14 residues. The ends were cut back, 5 bases at V and 2 bases at J, with 10 bases in the middle. The DNA for the CDR3 is TGTGCCAGCAGTCTAATTGACACCTACAATGAGCAGTTCTTC. Translated, it gives CASSLIDTYNEQFF.

The chain has TRBV29-1 and TRBJ1-1; 8 nucleotides line up with TRBD1. CDR1 is SQVTM and CDR2 is ANQGSEA in the germline V gene. Trimming cost V 7 bases and J 3 bases; bases outside gene matches: 10. CDR3 size: 14 residues. CDR3 sequence reads: CSAPQGATDTEAFF. CDR3 sequence (DNA): TGCAGCGCCCCCCAGGGGGCAACGGACACTGAAGCTTTCTTT.

The V and J genes are TRBV5-1 and TRBJ2-1; D call uncertain. Germline CDR1 is SGHRS and CDR2 is YFSETQ. This CDR3 has 12 amino acids. The V end lost 2 bases, the J end lost 5 bases, and 5 bases lay between the germline ends. The CDR3 region has the DNA TGCGCCAGCAGCTTTGACAACAATGAGCAGTTCTTC. It codes for CASSFDNNEQFF.

The rearrangement links TRBV27 to TRBJ2-2; maybe TRBD1 (6 bases). Trimming stripped 4 bases from V and 7 bases from J, with 16 bases between. CDR1 and CDR2 (germline): MNHEY, SMNVEV (reference sequence). The CDR3 is 15 amino acids. CDR3 sequence: CASSSGPGVVGELFF. DNA for the CDR3: TGTGCCAGCAGTTCCGGGCCAGGGGTGGTCGGGGAGCTGTTTTTT.

V gene TRBV6-1 combines with J gene TRBJ1-5; the D gene is possibly TRBD1 (6 bases). The V end lost 1 base, the J end lost 7 bases, and 11 bases lay between the germline ends. CDR1 and CDR2 (germline): MNHNS, SASEGT. This CDR3 has 14 residues. DNA of the CDR3: TGTGCCAGCAGTGAAGGGGGGCCCCGGCAGCCCCAGCATTTT. This sequence encodes CASSEGGPRQPQHF.

A word on this clone: A junction end diverges from the germline sequence, so it may reflect a read error. V usage is TRBV6-4 and J usage is TRBJ2-7, with a possible D match to TRBD1 (6 bases). Germline V CDR1 and CDR2: MRHNA, SNTAGT. The CDR3 is 17 residues long. CDR3 sequence reads: CASSDEPTDRRSYGQYF. CDR3 coding DNA: TGTGCCAGCAGTGACGAGCCTACGGACAGAAGATCCTACGGGCAGTACTTC.

The chain joins TRBV18 to TRBJ2-3; no definite D call. Between the trimmed V and J ends, which lost 2 bases and 0 bases, there was a span of 15 bases. Germline loops: CDR1 KGHSH, CDR2 LQKENI. The CDR3 is made up of 17 amino acids. CDR3 in DNA: TGTGCCAGCTCACCATTCACTCCGAGCGATAGCACAGATACGCAGTATTTT. It translates to CASSPFTPSDSTDTQYF.

The V gene is TRBV10-1, the J gene TRBJ1-4; D is unclear. The V and J ends lost 5 bases and 2 bases respectively, with 6 bases between them. This CDR3 region has 13 residues. Germline V CDR1 and CDR2: WNHNN, SYGVQD (reference sequence). The CDR3 sequence is CASSQATNEKLFF. The DNA for the CDR3 is TGCGCCAGCAGTCAAGCTACTAATGAAAAACTGTTTTTT.

V usage is TRBV28 and J usage is TRBJ2-7; 9 bases are a match to TRBD1. The germline V gene has CDR1 MDHEN and CDR2 SYDVKM. The CDR3 runs to 12 residues. The ends lost 4 bases at V and 5 bases at J; junction bases unmatched: 0. The CDR3, as DNA: TGTGCCAGCAGTTACAGGGGGCACGAGCAGTACTTC. The encoded protein is CASSYRGHEQYF.

V is TRBV7-3 and J is TRBJ1-2, with D uncertain. V was cut by 5 bases and J by 4 bases, with 20 bases left in between. Germline V gene data show CDR1 as SGHTA and CDR2 as FQGTGA. This CDR3 region has 16 residues. The CDR3 DNA follows: TGTGCCAGCAGCCCATATTACGGCCCAGGCTCCTATGGCTACACCTTC. Translating gives CASSPYYGPGSYGYTF.

The V call is TRBV9, the J call TRBJ2-2, with 7 positions matching TRBD2. This CDR3 has 14 amino acids. J gave up 0 bases and V 7 bases, and 3 bases lay outside the gene matches. In germline, CDR1 is SGDLS, CDR2 YYNGEE. CDR3 coding DNA: TGTGCCAGCGGGAGGGGTCCGAACACCGGGGAGCTGTTTTTT. Protein product: CASGRGPNTGELFF.

The genes are TRBV10-3 and TRBJ2-5, with D possibly matching TRBD1 (6 bases). V shed 0 bases and J shed 4 bases, with 15 bases lying between them. The CDR3 runs 16 residues. The V gene's germline CDR1 is ENHRY and CDR2 SYGVKD. The CDR3 here is CAISESRTAVRETQYF. The DNA of the CDR3 is TGTGCCATCAGTGAGTCGCGGACAGCGGTGAGAGAGACCCAGTACTTC.

The rearrangement joins TRBV30 to TRBJ2-6, with D possibly being TRBD2 (6 bases). CDR3 size: 17 residues. V was shortened by 5 bases and J by 0 bases, with 17 bases between the two germline ends. Germline V gene lookup returns CDR1 GTSNPN and CDR2 SVGIG (reference sequence). In DNA form, the CDR3 reads TGTGCCTGGGCCCCACATACGGGGGTCTCTGGGGCCAACGTCCTGACTTTC. Translating gives CAWAPHTGVSGANVLTF.

The chain is built from TRBV2 and TRBJ2-1; D perhaps matches TRBD1 (6 bases). The CDR3 covers 14 residues. The germline V and J ends were trimmed by 5 bases and 9 bases, with 17 bases remaining between them. CDR1 and CDR2 (germline): SNHLY, FYNNEI. CDR3 region: CASSLSATGAEQFF. As DNA, the CDR3 is TGTGCCAGCAGTTTATCAGCGACAGGAGCTGAGCAGTTCTTC.

Written as DNA, the CDR3 is TGTGCCAGCAGCAAAGCGGTGCGGGCAGATACGCAGTATTTT. Protein product: CASSKAVRADTQYF. The gene calls are TRBV11-1 and TRBJ2-3, with D possibly TRBD2 on 5 matching bases. This CDR3 comprises 14 residues. Trimming cost V 5 bases and J 4 bases, with 13 bases left between them. Germline CDR1 is SGHAT and CDR2 is FQDESV (reference sequence).